This T cell receptor (beta chain) was identified in a study of blood T cell repertoires in COVID-19. The wider study: The cDNA or gDNA used as material had been derived from T cells, B-cell-depleted T cells, or PBMCs.

This clone was seen only a few times. TCRdb's copy holds only in-frame clones and misses some; the assay was immunoSEQ multiplex PCR. The sample includes some 150,000 clones, about four fifths of them seen just once. The germline V gene encodes CDR1 KGHDR and CDR2 SFDVKD. The CDR3 consists of 13 residues. V was clipped by 7 bases and J by 4 bases; unmatched bases: 3. The chain recombines TRBV24-1 with TRBJ1-5, with 7 nucleotides matching TRBD1. The receptor's source is an elderly woman with acute or convalescent COVID-19. Sequencing used peripheral blood. The DNA of the CDR3 is TGTGCCACCAGCCAGGGGGGTAATCAGCCCCAGCATTTT. Translated, it gives CATSQGGNQPQHF.